Reported below is one T cell receptor beta chain. In this sample, this clonotype turned up a few times. The clone's antigen remains unknown. No quality values exist for individual bases; no much larger clone is one base distant. The intended sense of this specimen's treatment or condition label: allogeneic hematopoietic cell transplantation with graft depleted of TCRalphabeta T cells and CD19 B cells. The transplant recipients were children given TCRalphabeta/CD19-depleted allogeneic hematopoietic cell grafts. This sample is drawn from a study of T-cell reconstitution after alpha-beta-depleted transplantation in children listed by TCRdb under 2016. About the investigation overall: Using TCR repertoire profiling, the study followed T-cell immune reconstitution in a quantitative way in children after TCRalphabeta/CD19-depleted allogeneic hematopoietic cell transplantation.

The germline ends are 14 bases apart after V is trimmed by 6 bases and J by 6 bases. There are 14 amino acids in the CDR3, from cysteine to phenylalanine inclusive. CDR3 DNA is the only sequence kept; it has 42 bases, read in frame from the first base. Looking up the germline V gene yields CDR1 SGHDN and CDR2 FVKESK. Here is what the overall study found, with its caveats: In some patients, high TCRbeta diversity at day 60 was attributed to recipient T cells and intrathymic progenitors that had survived conditioning. Over the following months the frequencies of hyperexpanded clones went down, and after one year T-cell counts and TCRbeta diversity were mostly credited to newly produced T cells. Apparently early alphabetaT-cell count recovery about two months after transplant reportedly relied on only several hundred rapidly expanded clones derived from non-depleted graft cells.

The library was made by PCR. TCRdb records Illumina HiSeq 2500 as the sequencer. TCR libraries were prepared with molecular barcoding, using unique molecular identifiers to normalize TCRbeta repertoire quantification. The public reads were reanalyzed by TCRdb: fastp trimming at Q25, MiXCR alignment, in-frame beta chains only. Here each entry gathers all rows of one CDR3 protein and keeps the most common genes and DNA. The sample records fewer than 250,000 distinct CDR3 sequences, roughly 18% of which are singletons. The top ten clones comprise just under 45% of the sample. Sequenced here: PBMCs, mostly from graft donor cells, sampled 360 days after TCRalphabeta/CD19-depleted stem cell transplant. The rearrangement joined TRBV14 to TRBJ2-2, with a tentative D gene TRBD1 over 6 matching bases. The sequence was obtained from a male patient aged 2 to 9 who had a stem cell transplant for acute lymphoblastic leukemia, so the T cells may come from the graft donor. In nucleotides, the sequence is TGTGCCAGCAGTTTAACAGGGATCGCCGGGGAGCTGTTTTTT. The encoded protein is CASSLTGIAGELFF.